What follows are 10 T cell receptor beta chains derived from one specimen sequenced in a study of T cell repertoires in cytomegalovirus infection. What these receptors recognize is not known. One entry per CDR3 protein, called by TCRdb with MiXCR from the reads. The sample lists about 46,000 distinct CDR3 sequences; around 20% were seen once. Material for sequencing was PBMCs, sequenced either directly or after in vitro stimulation (not recorded which). These receptors came from a human donor in good health (CMV status not recorded). Some clones in this sample may be carry-over from other donors' samples.

This clonotype has only a few counts. The chain's CDR3 is CASSLGQGADGYTF. CDR3 nucleotide sequence: TGTGCCAGCAGCTTAGGACAGGGCGCGGACGGCTACACCTTC. The chain employs TRBV7-2 and TRBJ1-2; 7 bases fit TRBD1. The length of the CDR3 is 14 residues. Germline lookup yields CDR1 SGHTA and CDR2 FQGNSA. Germline trimming cut 1 base from V and 8 bases from J; bases unmatched to any gene: 7.

The J gene is TRBJ1-1, the V gene TRBV12-3 or TRBV12-4; D is ambiguous. The V gene lost 9 bases and the J gene lost 3 bases, with 11 bases spanning the gap. This CDR3 comprises 12 residues. The CDR3: CASRELDTEAFF. DNA of the CDR3: TGTGCCAGTCGGGAGTTGGACACTGAAGCTTTCTTT.

This clonotype was detected only a few times. The V and J genes are TRBV19 and TRBJ2-3; tentatively, D is TRBD2 (5 bases). Per germline, CDR1 LNHDA and CDR2 SQIVND (reference sequence). V dropped 3 bases and J dropped 0 bases, with 10 bases sitting between them. This CDR3 spans 15 amino acids. CDR3 amino acids: CASSMRDYSTDTQYF. The CDR3 DNA is TGTGCCAGTAGTATGAGGGATTATAGCACAGATACGCAGTATTTT.

This clonotype has just a few counts. The chain recombines TRBV20-1 with TRBJ2-3; D is unclear. The V end lost 0 bases, the J end lost 5 bases, and 9 bases lay between the germline ends. Germline V gives CDR1 DFQATT, CDR2 SNEGSKA (reference sequence). The length of the CDR3 is 13 residues. The CDR3 nucleotides are TGCAGTGCTAGAGAAGGACCCGGAGATACGCAGTATTTT. This gives the protein CSAREGPGDTQYF.

This clonotype was detected ten times or more. The genes are TRBV27 and TRBJ1-1, with D uncertain. Between the trimmed V and J ends, which lost 4 bases and 5 bases, there was a span of 8 bases. The length of the CDR3 is 12 residues. Germline CDR1 MNHEY, CDR2 SMNVEV (reference sequence). CDR3 bases: TGTGCCAGCAGTTCGACTGGGACTGAAGCTTTCTTT. Translating it yields CASSSTGTEAFF.

V usage is TRBV7-2 and J usage is TRBJ1-5; no clear D. The CDR3 contains 13 residues. Germline CDR1 is SGHTA and CDR2 is FQGNSA. The V and J ends lost 2 bases and 7 bases respectively, with 9 bases between them. CDR3: CASSLSLGQPQHF. The CDR3 bases are TGTGCCAGCAGCTTATCGCTGGGACAGCCCCAGCATTTT.

This chain uses TRBV19 with TRBJ2-6; the D is unclear. V lost 7 bases and J lost 3, with 7 bases in between. This CDR3 contains 13 residues. Germline lookup yields CDR1 LNHDA and CDR2 SQIVND (reference sequence). The CDR3 DNA sequence: TGTGCCAGTACCCTGGTTGGGGCCAACGTCCTGACTTTC. Protein product: CASTLVGANVLTF.

The sample holds many counts of this clonotype. The chain recombines TRBV6-1 with TRBJ2-1; 7 nucleotides agree with TRBD2. J was trimmed by 2 bases and V by 5 bases; bases with no gene match: 3. The CDR3 is made up of 14 amino acids. The germline gives CDR1 MNHNS, CDR2 SASEGT. CDR3 in amino acids: CASSLRGAYNEQFF. The CDR3 coding sequence is TGTGCCAGCAGTCTTCGGGGGGCCTACAATGAGCAGTTCTTC.

This clonotype was counted ten times or more. The chain recombines TRBV7-2 with TRBJ1-2, with D possibly matching TRBD1 (5 bases). Germline CDR1 is SGHTA and CDR2 is FQGNSA. The CDR3 runs 13 residues. Trimming removed 4 bases at V and 7 bases at J, with 13 bases between. The CDR3 sequence is CASSSQGVGGYTF. As DNA, the CDR3 is TGTGCCAGCAGCTCTCAGGGTGTTGGTGGCTACACCTTC.

This chain uses TRBV7-8 with TRBJ2-6; D not resolved. The CDR3 totals 19 residues. Between the trimmed V and J ends, which lost 5 bases and 1 base, there was a span of 21 bases. Germline V CDR1 and CDR2: SGHVS, FQNEAQ. The CDR3 DNA follows: TGTGCCAGCAGCCCCCGAGGCAGCCTCTCATCTTCTGGGGCCAACGTCCTGACTTTC. Amino acids: CASSPRGSLSSSGANVLTF.